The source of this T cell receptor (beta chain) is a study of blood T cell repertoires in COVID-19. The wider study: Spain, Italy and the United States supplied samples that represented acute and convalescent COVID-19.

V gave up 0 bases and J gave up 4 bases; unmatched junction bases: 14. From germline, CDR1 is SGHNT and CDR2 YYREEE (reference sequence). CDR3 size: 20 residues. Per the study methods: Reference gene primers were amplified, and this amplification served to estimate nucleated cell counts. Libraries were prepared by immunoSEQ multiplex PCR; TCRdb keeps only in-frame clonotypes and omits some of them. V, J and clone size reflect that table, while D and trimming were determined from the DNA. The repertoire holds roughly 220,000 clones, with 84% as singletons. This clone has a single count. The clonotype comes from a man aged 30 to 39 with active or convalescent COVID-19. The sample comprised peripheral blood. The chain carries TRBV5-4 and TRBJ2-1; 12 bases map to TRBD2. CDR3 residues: CASSLEASGRALSGYNEQFF. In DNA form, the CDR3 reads TGTGCCAGCAGCTTGGAGGCTAGCGGGAGGGCCTTGTCTGGGTACAATGAGCAGTTCTTC.